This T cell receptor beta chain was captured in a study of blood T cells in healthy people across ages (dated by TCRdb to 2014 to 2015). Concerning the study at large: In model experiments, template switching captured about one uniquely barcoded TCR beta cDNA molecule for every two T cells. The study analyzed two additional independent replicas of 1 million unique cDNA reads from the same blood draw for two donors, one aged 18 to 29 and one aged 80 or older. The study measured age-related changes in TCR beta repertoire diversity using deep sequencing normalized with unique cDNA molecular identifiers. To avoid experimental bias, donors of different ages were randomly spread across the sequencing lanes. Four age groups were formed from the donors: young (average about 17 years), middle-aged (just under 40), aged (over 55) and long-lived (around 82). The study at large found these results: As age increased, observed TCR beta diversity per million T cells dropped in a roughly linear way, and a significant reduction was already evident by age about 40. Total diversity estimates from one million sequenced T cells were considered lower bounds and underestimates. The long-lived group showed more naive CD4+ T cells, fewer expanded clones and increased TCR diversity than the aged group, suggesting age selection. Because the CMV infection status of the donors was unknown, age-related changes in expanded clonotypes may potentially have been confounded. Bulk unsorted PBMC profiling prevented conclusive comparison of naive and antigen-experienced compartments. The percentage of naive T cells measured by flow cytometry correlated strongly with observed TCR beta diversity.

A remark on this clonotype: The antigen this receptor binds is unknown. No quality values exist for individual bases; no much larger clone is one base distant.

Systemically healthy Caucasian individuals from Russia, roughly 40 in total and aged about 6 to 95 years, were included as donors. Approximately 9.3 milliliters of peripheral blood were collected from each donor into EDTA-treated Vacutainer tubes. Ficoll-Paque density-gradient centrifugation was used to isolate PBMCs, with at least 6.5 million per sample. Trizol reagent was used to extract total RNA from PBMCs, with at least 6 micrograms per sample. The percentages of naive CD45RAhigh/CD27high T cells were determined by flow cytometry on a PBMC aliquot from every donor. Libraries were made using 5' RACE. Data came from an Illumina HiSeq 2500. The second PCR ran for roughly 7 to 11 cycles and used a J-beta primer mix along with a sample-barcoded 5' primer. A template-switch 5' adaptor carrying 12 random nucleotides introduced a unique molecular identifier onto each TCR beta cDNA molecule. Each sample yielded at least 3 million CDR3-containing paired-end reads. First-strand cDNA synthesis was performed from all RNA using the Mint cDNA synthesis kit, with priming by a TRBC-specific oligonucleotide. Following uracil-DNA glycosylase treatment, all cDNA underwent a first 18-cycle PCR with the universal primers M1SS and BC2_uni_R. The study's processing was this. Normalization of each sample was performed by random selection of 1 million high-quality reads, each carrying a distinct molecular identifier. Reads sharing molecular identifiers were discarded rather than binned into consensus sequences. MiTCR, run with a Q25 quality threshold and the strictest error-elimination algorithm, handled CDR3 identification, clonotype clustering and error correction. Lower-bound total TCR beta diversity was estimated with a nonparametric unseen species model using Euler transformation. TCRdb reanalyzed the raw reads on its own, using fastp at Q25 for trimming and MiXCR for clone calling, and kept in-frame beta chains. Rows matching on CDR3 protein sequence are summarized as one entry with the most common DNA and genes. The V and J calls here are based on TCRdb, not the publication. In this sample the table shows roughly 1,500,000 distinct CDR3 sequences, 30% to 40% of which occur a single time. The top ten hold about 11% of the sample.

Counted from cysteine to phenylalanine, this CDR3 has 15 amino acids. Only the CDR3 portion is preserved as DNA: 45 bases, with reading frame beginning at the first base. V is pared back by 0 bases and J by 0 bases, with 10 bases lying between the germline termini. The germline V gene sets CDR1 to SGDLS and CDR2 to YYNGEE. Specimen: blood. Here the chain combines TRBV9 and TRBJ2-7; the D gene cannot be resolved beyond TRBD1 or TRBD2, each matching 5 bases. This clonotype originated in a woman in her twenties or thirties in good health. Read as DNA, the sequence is TGTGCCAGCAGCGTAGGGGACGGACTCTCCTACGAGCAGTACTTC. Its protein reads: CASSVGDGLSYEQYF.